This T cell receptor beta chain emerged from a study of cytomegalovirus exposure and HLA in healthy donors. Overall study: Among the approximately 430 donors who were genotyped, 70% to 90% fell in the genetic ancestry cluster that is associated with self-reported Caucasian donors.

V was pared by 6 bases and J by 5 bases, with 16 bases between. The CDR3 loop spans 14 amino acids. Looked up from germline, CDR1 is SGDLS and CDR2 is YYNGEE. Both 60 Vbeta primers and 13 Jbeta primers went into the PCR. Profiling relied on immunoSEQ multiplex PCR, and the TCRdb table lists in-frame clones only, not all of them. The sample lists some 200,000 clones, about 83% occurring once. General observations from the study: In vitro testing confirmed a few CMV-associated chains as specific for CMV antigens. DRB1 showed the most TCR associations and HLA-C the fewest in a later analysis, as rates varied by HLA locus. Rarity characterized most TCR sequences, yet some public TCRs appeared in many donors.

Turning to this clone: Antigen unknown.

This receptor was identified in a female donor in good health and CMV-seronegative. The rearrangement uses TRBV9 and TRBJ2-3; D might be TRBD2 (5 bases). The material sequenced was PBMCs. The CDR3 DNA sequence: TGTGCCAGCACCCCCGGACTGGTCAGAGATACGCAGTATTTT. Its protein product is CASTPGLVRDTQYF.